These 28 T cell receptor beta chains originate from one sample sequenced in a study of cytomegalovirus exposure and HLA in healthy donors. In the PCR, 60 Vbeta and 13 Jbeta primers were used. The data were produced by immunoSEQ multiplex PCR, yet TCRdb's version contains in-frame clones alone and is incomplete. The sample has about 150,000 clones; over 60% are singletons. Sequencing was performed on PBMCs. Source of these receptors: a woman aged 60-75 years in good health and CMV-seronegative.

The chain employs TRBV27 and TRBJ1-5; perhaps TRBD1 as D (5 bases). Germline lookup yields CDR1 MNHEY and CDR2 SMNVEV (reference sequence). Between the trimmed V and J ends, which lost 6 bases and 1 base, there was a span of 19 bases. The CDR3 has 17 amino acids. The CDR3 loop is CASSTSGRAISNQPQHF. CDR3 bases: TGTGCCAGCAGCACCTCCGGCAGGGCCATCAGCAATCAGCCCCAGCATTTT.

In this sample, this clone turned up a few times. This chain links TRBV19 with TRBJ2-6; tentative D call: TRBD1 (6 bases). Trimming removed 6 bases from V and 4 bases from J, with 7 bases in between. CDR1 LNHDA and CDR2 SQIVND come from the germline V gene (reference sequence). The CDR3 loop spans 13 amino acids. This CDR3 reads CASRDRGANVLTF. The CDR3 DNA is TGTGCCAGTAGAGACAGGGGGGCCAACGTCCTGACTTTC.

J is TRBJ2-3 and V is TRBV29-1, with 7 bases lining up with TRBD2. V shed 6 bases and J 11 bases; nucleotides not matched to a gene: 8. Looked up from germline, CDR1 is SQVTM and CDR2 is ANQGSEA. This CDR3 spans 11 amino acids. For the CDR3, the DNA is TGCAGCGTAGAGACTAGCTGGGGGCAGTATTTT. Translation: CSVETSWGQYF.

This clone was detected only a few times. The chain couples TRBV5-4 to TRBJ2-2; 9 bases map to TRBD2. CDR1 is SGHNT, CDR2 YYREEE, per germline (reference sequence). The CDR3 extends over 15 amino acids. V trimming: 6 bases; J trimming: 6 bases; junction bases outside the gene matches: 9. The CDR3 spells CASTASGTSPGELFF. The CDR3 DNA is TGTGCCAGCACCGCCTCCGGGACTAGCCCCGGGGAGCTGTTTTTT.

The V and J genes are TRBV9 and TRBJ2-1; 7 bases align to TRBD2. This CDR3 has 15 amino acids. After removal of 4 bases from V and 5 bases from J, the junction contained 9 bases not matched to a gene. Germline lookup yields CDR1 SGDLS and CDR2 YYNGEE. The CDR3 sequence: CASSPYAGENNEQFF. CDR3 coding DNA: TGTGCCAGCAGCCCATACGCGGGGGAAAACAATGAGCAGTTCTTC.

Concerning this clone: Since a much larger clone is just one base distant, this may be a read error. This sequence joins TRBV7-9 and TRBJ2-6; unclear D gene. The CDR3 is 14 residues long. CDR1 SEHNR and CDR2 FQNEAQ come from the germline V gene (reference sequence). The CDR3 reads CTSSFNSGANVLTF. DNA of the CDR3: TGTACCAGCAGCTTCAACTCTGGGGCCAACGTCCTGACTTTC.

This chain joins TRBV7-6 and TRBJ1-4, with D perhaps TRBD1 (5 bases). V was shortened by 5 bases and J by 8 bases, with 15 bases between the two germline ends. There are 14 residues in the CDR3. The V gene's germline CDR1 is SGHVS and CDR2 FNYEAQ. DNA of the CDR3: TGTGCCAGCAGCCGAGACAGCCCCCCCGAAAAACTGTTTTTT. This encodes CASSRDSPPEKLFF. The variable domain in full, completed from reference TRBV7-6 and TRBJ1-4, reads GAGVSQSPRYKVTKRGQDVALRCDPISGHVSLYWYRQALGQGPEFLTYFNYEAQQDKSGLPNDRFSAERPEGSISTLTIQRTEQRDSAMYRCASSRDSPPEKLFFGSGTQLSVL.

The gene calls are TRBV5-4 and TRBJ2-3; TRBD1 is a possible D gene (6 bases). The CDR3 has 13 amino acids. The V end lost 5 bases, the J end lost 3 bases, and 10 bases lay between the germline ends. Germline V gives CDR1 SGHNT, CDR2 YYREEE (reference sequence). The CDR3 sequence: CASSRDTTDTQYF. The CDR3 nucleotides are TGTGCCAGCAGTCGGGACACGACAGATACGCAGTATTTT.

The chain employs TRBV27 and TRBJ1-2; tentative D call: TRBD1 (5 bases). V lost 2 bases and J 1 base, leaving 11 bases between the germline ends. CDR3 length equals 15 residues. Germline V lookup: CDR1 MNHEY, CDR2 SMNVEV (reference sequence). The CDR3 reads CASSLLGRVNYGYTF. The CDR3 bases are TGTGCCAGCAGTTTACTTGGCAGGGTTAACTATGGCTACACCTTC.

J is TRBJ2-7 and V is TRBV5-1; no firm D call. The CDR3 has 16 residues. V lost 4 bases and J lost 0, with 17 bases in between. Germline loops: CDR1 SGHRS, CDR2 YFSETQ. In DNA, the CDR3 is TGCGCCAGCAGCCCAAACTCTGCCACGAGCTCCTACGAGCAGTACTTC. Translation gives CASSPNSATSSYEQYF.

The chain links TRBV7-2 to TRBJ2-7; 11 bases align to TRBD1. From germline, CDR1 is SGHTA and CDR2 FQGNSA. V shed 5 bases, J shed 3 bases, and the junction held 6 bases outside the gene matches. This CDR3 spans 15 amino acids. This chain's CDR3 is CASSDTGTGGYEQYF. CDR3 nucleotides: TGTGCCAGCAGCGACACCGGGACAGGGGGCTACGAGCAGTACTTC.

This clone was found a few times. This sequence joins TRBV19 and TRBJ2-3, with TRBD1 matching over 8 bases. Germline CDR1 and CDR2: LNHDA and SQIVND (reference sequence). Trimming cost V 3 bases and J 0 bases; bases outside gene matches: 5. The CDR3 contains 16 residues. CDR3 sequence reads: CASSMGQAPSTDTQYF. In DNA, the CDR3 is TGTGCCAGTAGTATGGGACAGGCACCTAGCACAGATACGCAGTATTTT.

This clone has just a few counts. The rearrangement joins TRBV7-8 to TRBJ2-3; TRBD2 aligns across 7 bases. Germline-derived CDR1 and CDR2 are SGHVS and FQNEAQ. The junction had 0 bases not matched to a gene; V was cut back by 3 bases and J by 3 bases. The CDR3 has 13 amino acids. CDR3 bases: TGTGCCAGCAGCTTCGGGGGGACAGATACGCAGTATTTT. Translated, it gives CASSFGGTDTQYF.

This clone was recorded once. This chain uses TRBV5-6 with TRBJ2-7; 8 nucleotides align to TRBD1. V trimming: 7 bases; J trimming: 7 bases; junction bases outside the gene matches: 16. The germline CDR1 and CDR2 sequences are SGHDT and YYEEEE. The length of the CDR3 is 15 residues. CDR3 loop: CASGYPGQGAGEQYF. CDR3 DNA: TGTGCCAGCGGCTACCCGGGGCAGGGGGCAGGGGAGCAGTACTTC.

In this sample, this clone turned up a few times. The chain recombines TRBV29-1 with TRBJ2-1, with TRBD1 matching over 11 bases. Germline-derived CDR1 and CDR2 are SQVTM and ANQGSEA. The CDR3 is 13 amino acids. Trimming took 7 bases from V and 7 from J; bases not matched to a gene: 6. CDR3 sequence (DNA): TGCAGCGCTGGGACAGGGGGTCGGAATGAGCAGTTCTTC. Encoded protein: CSAGTGGRNEQFF.

This clone was counted a few times. The J gene is TRBJ2-3, the V gene TRBV28; a weak D match, TRBD2 (7 bases). CDR1 and CDR2 (germline): MDHEN, SYDVKM. Trimming removed 6 bases from V and 5 bases from J, with 21 bases in between. The CDR3 runs 16 residues. The CDR3 bases are TGTGCCAGCAGCGGGGGCGGGGGAGGGCGTGGAGATACGCAGTATTTT. Translation: CASSGGGGGRGDTQYF.

This clone has only one observation. The same CDR3 also results from other DNA sequences found in this sample. This chain joins TRBV7-2 and TRBJ2-7; D is unclear. Germline loops: CDR1 SGHTA, CDR2 FQGNSA. The V gene lost 4 bases and the J gene lost 1 base, with 5 bases spanning the gap. The CDR3 contains 12 residues. CDR3 coding DNA: TGTGCCAGCAGCTCGACATCCTACGAGCAGTACTTC. Its translation: CASSSTSYEQYF.

The chain joins TRBV6-1 to TRBJ1-1, with 7 bases that match TRBD1. Germline CDR1 MNHNS, CDR2 SASEGT. V shed 2 bases and J 3 bases; nucleotides not matched to a gene: 3. This CDR3 is 14 amino acids long. DNA for the CDR3: TGTGCCAGCAGTGAAAATACAGGGGACACTGAAGCTTTCTTT. It is translated as CASSENTGDTEAFF.

V gene TRBV2 combines with J gene TRBJ1-3; D is unresolved. Germline CDR1 SNHLY, CDR2 FYNNEI. The CDR3 covers 13 residues. The germline V and J ends were trimmed by 3 bases and 7 bases, with 10 bases remaining between them. For the CDR3, the DNA is TGTGCCAGCAGTGATACAGTAGATAACACCATATATTTT. This sequence encodes CASSDTVDNTIYF.

The V call is TRBV7-2, the J call TRBJ1-4; 8 bases are a match to TRBD1. In germline, CDR1 is SGHTA, CDR2 FQGNSA. The junction had 7 bases not matched to a gene; V was cut back by 1 base and J by 3 bases. The CDR3 sequence is 17 residues long. The CDR3 is CASSLDQGARSNEKLFF. As DNA, the CDR3 is TGTGCCAGCAGCTTAGATCAGGGGGCGCGTTCTAATGAAAAACTGTTTTTT.

The J gene is TRBJ2-1, the V gene TRBV7-6; D unclear. Trimming pared 6 bases from V and 5 bases from J, leaving 5 bases between. Germline values: CDR1 SGHVS, CDR2 FNYEAQ. This CDR3 has 11 residues. The CDR3 reads CASSSDNEQFF. CDR3 in DNA: TGTGCCAGCAGTTCAGACAATGAGCAGTTCTTC.

As regards this clone: The germline gene is not matched at one end of the junction; a read error may be the cause. The chain combines TRBV7-9 with TRBJ2-1; 10 bases align to TRBD2. The germline gives CDR1 SEHNR, CDR2 FQNEAQ (reference sequence). This CDR3 comprises 16 residues. The CDR3 DNA reads as TGTTCCAGCGGAACTAGCGGGGCGAGCTCCTACAATGAGCAGTTCTTC. Protein sequence: CSSGTSGASSYNEQFF.

The J gene is TRBJ2-7, the V gene TRBV5-8; maybe TRBD2 (7 bases). Trimming pared 8 bases from V and 3 bases from J, leaving 12 bases between. The CDR3 length is 12 residues. Germline V gene data show CDR1 as SGHTS and CDR2 as YDEGEE. The CDR3 region has the DNA TGTGCCAGTCGGGGGGCCCTCTACGAGCAGTACTTC. It codes for CASRGALYEQYF.

The V call is TRBV4-3, the J call TRBJ1-1; D possibly corresponds to TRBD1 (5 bases). V dropped 2 bases and J dropped 3 bases, with 19 bases sitting between them. CDR3 size: 17 residues. Germline V gives CDR1 LGHNA, CDR2 YSLEER. The CDR3 reads CASSQSSREVYYTEAFF. For the CDR3, the DNA is TGCGCCAGCAGCCAATCGAGCAGGGAAGTGTATTACACTGAAGCTTTCTTT.

There are a few counts of this clone. One end of the junction does not line up with germline, which may come from a read error. This chain links TRBV7-9 with TRBJ1-4; TRBD1 matches 8 bases. The germline gives CDR1 SEHNR, CDR2 FQNEAQ (reference sequence). CDR3 size: 16 residues. The CDR3 protein is CSSRAGGVSTNEKLFF. The CDR3 DNA reads TGTTCCAGCAGAGCAGGGGGCGTTTCAACTAATGAAAAACTGTTTTTT.

CDR3 bases: TGTGCCAGCAGCGATGAGACAGGGGGAGCTGGCTACACCTTC. Amino acid sequence: CASSDETGGAGYTF. The chain has TRBV25-1 and TRBJ1-2; 9 positions agree with TRBD1. Trimming cost V 6 bases and J 7 bases; bases outside gene matches: 9. The CDR3 contains 14 residues. CDR1 and CDR2 (germline): MGHDK, SYGVNS.

The chain carries TRBV27 and TRBJ1-2; TRBD1 matches at 9 bases. CDR1 and CDR2 (germline): MNHEY, SMNVEV (reference sequence). V gave up 6 bases and J gave up 2 bases; unmatched junction bases: 4. The CDR3 consists of 14 residues. CDR3 residues: CASRTGGGNYGYTF. CDR3 sequence (DNA): TGTGCCAGCAGGACAGGGGGTGGAAACTATGGCTACACCTTC.

V and J are TRBV5-4 and TRBJ2-3, with 11 bases lining up with TRBD2. This CDR3 spans 17 amino acids. The J segment lost 1 base and the V segment lost 0 bases, leaving 4 bases of the junction unmatched. Per the germline V gene, CDR1 is SGHNT and CDR2 is YYREEE (reference sequence). In DNA form, the CDR3 reads TGTGCCAGCAGCTTGGGACTAGCGGGGATGGGCACAGATACGCAGTATTTT. Translation: CASSLGLAGMGTDTQYF. The whole variable domain, filled in from reference TRBV5-4 and TRBJ2-3, reads ETGVTQSPTHLIKTRGQQVTLRCSSQSGHNTVSWYQQALGQGPQFIFQYYREEENGRGNFPPRFSGLQFPNYSSELNVNALELDDSALYLCASSLGLAGMGTDTQYFGPGTRLTVL.